This T cell receptor beta chain stems from a study of blood T cell repertoires in COVID-19. Study-level information: Specimens from acute and convalescent COVID-19 originated in the United States, Italy and Spain.

This CDR3 has 16 residues. Trimming took 0 bases from V and 3 from J; bases not matched to a gene: 6. Germline V lookup: CDR1 SGHTA, CDR2 FQGNSA. Original processing notes: Reference gene primers were amplified, and this amplification served to estimate nucleated cell counts. Libraries were prepared by immunoSEQ multiplex PCR; TCRdb keeps only in-frame clonotypes and omits some of them. V, J and clone size derive from that table, while D and trimming were established from the DNA sequence. Here the sample spans about 66,000 clones, roughly 78% being singletons. This TCR derives from a human donor in a cohort sampled during active COVID-19. The sample taken for sequencing was peripheral blood. The chain has TRBV7-2 and TRBJ1-2; 8 positions match TRBD1. The CDR3 protein is CASSLAGQGAYYGYTF. The CDR3 nucleotides read TGTGCCAGCAGCTTAGCGGGGCAGGGGGCGTACTATGGCTACACCTTC.